A single sample is the source of the 27 T cell receptor beta chains below, sequenced in a study of HIV-infected children after antiretroviral therapy interruption. Treatment defined: PENTA 11 planned treatment interruption arm or continuous ART arm. A 3' RACE protocol on RNA, with unique molecular identifiers, produced the TCR library. TCRdb re-analysed the 3' RACE reads in MiXCR, keeping a single row per CDR3 protein. The sample yields under 50,000 distinct CDR3 sequences, more than 3.5% seen once. Sequenced here: CD45RA+ CD4+ T cells from PBMCs, pooled from several time points, sampled from a donor given antiretroviral therapy, either interrupted or continuous. Documented subset: naive CD4+ CD45RA+ CD45RO- T cells. These receptors all come from a pool of human donors with HIV.

This chain uses TRBV2 with TRBJ2-5; TRBD2 agrees at 11 bases. The CDR3 length is 15 residues. From germline, CDR1 is SNHLY and CDR2 FYNNEI. The junction had 4 bases not matched to a gene; V was cut back by 4 bases and J by 3 bases. The CDR3 DNA reads TGTGCCAGCAGTGTACTACTAGCGGGGGAAGAGACCCAGTACTTC. Translated: CASSVLLAGEETQYF.

Ten or more counts support this clonotype. V usage is TRBV5-1 and J usage is TRBJ2-5, with TRBD1 matching 10 bases. CDR1 is SGHRS, CDR2 YFSETQ, per germline. The CDR3 totals 15 residues. J was trimmed by 4 bases and V by 7 bases; bases with no gene match: 10. The CDR3: CASGGTGDEGETQYF. CDR3 nucleotides: TGCGCCAGCGGGGGGACAGGGGATGAAGGAGAGACCCAGTACTTC.

This clonotype has more than one count but fewer than ten. The rearrangement joins TRBV5-4 to TRBJ1-1, with 10 bases fitting TRBD1. Germline values: CDR1 SGHNT, CDR2 YYREEE (reference sequence). V trimming: 1 base; J trimming: 2 bases; junction bases outside the gene matches: 8. There are 17 residues in the CDR3. The CDR3 loop is CASSLQGQGRVNTEAFF. For the CDR3, the DNA is TGTGCCAGCAGCTTGCAGGGACAGGGGAGAGTAAACACTGAAGCTTTCTTT.

Ten or more counts support this clonotype. The chain is built from TRBV6-6 and TRBJ1-2; D remains ambiguous. The germline gives CDR1 MNHNY, CDR2 SVGAGI (reference sequence). There are 15 residues in the CDR3. Trimming took off 5 bases at V and 1 base at J, with 14 bases between the two ends. As DNA, the CDR3 is TGTGCCAGCAGTCCCGCCCGGACGGATAACTATGGCTACACCTTC. This sequence encodes CASSPARTDNYGYTF.

This clonotype occurred many times. This sequence joins TRBV6-6 and TRBJ1-6; tentatively, D is TRBD1 (6 bases). CDR3 length: 14 residues. V was clipped by 6 bases and J by 8 bases, with 14 bases between them. In germline, CDR1 is MNHNY, CDR2 SVGAGI (reference sequence). In DNA form, the CDR3 reads TGTGCCAGCAGGTCCGGGACACGGTATTCACCCCTCCACTTT. Translated: CASRSGTRYSPLHF.

This clonotype came up many times. The genes are TRBV19 and TRBJ1-5; D is undetermined. Germline CDR1 LNHDA, CDR2 SQIVND (reference sequence). Trimming stripped 6 bases from V and 0 bases from J, with 12 bases between. The CDR3 is made up of 15 amino acids. The CDR3 protein is CASSIRLYSNQPQHF. The CDR3 DNA is TGTGCCAGTAGCATCCGCCTCTATAGCAATCAGCCCCAGCATTTT.

The chain employs TRBV20-1 and TRBJ2-7, with D unresolved. V was pared by 3 bases and J by 6 bases, with 6 bases between. CDR3 length equals 10 residues. Germline-derived CDR1 and CDR2 are DFQATT and SNEGSKA (reference sequence). This CDR3 reads CSASFGEQYF. The CDR3 DNA is TGCAGTGCTAGCTTCGGCGAGCAGTACTTC.

This clonotype is medium-sized. V usage is TRBV24-1 and J usage is TRBJ2-1; D assignment may be TRBD1 or TRBD2 (5 bases each). Germline-derived CDR1 and CDR2 are KGHDR and SFDVKD. V was cut by 1 base and J by 7 bases, with 13 bases left in between. The CDR3 covers 15 residues. CDR3 sequence (DNA): TGTGCCACCAGTGATTTTTCGGGGCCCAGGAATGAGCAGTTCTTC. This sequence encodes CATSDFSGPRNEQFF.

The V and J genes are TRBV29-1 and TRBJ2-5; possible D gene TRBD2, 5 bases. This CDR3 contains 12 residues. V shed 2 bases and J shed 4 bases, with 8 bases lying between them. Germline V gives CDR1 SQVTM, CDR2 ANQGSEA. CDR3 coding DNA: TGCAGCGTTGAACGGAGCGGAGAGACCCAGTACTTC. Protein sequence: CSVERSGETQYF.

The rearrangement uses TRBV9 and TRBJ1-1; no firm D call. This CDR3 contains 15 residues. CDR1 and CDR2 (germline): SGDLS, YYNGEE. Trimming took 4 bases from V and 0 from J, leaving 13 bases between them. CDR3 residues: CASSREAHLNTEAFF. Here the CDR3 DNA reads TGTGCCAGCAGCCGAGAGGCCCACCTGAACACTGAAGCTTTCTTT.

Only a few counts were recorded for this clonotype. This rearrangement joins TRBV12-3 or TRBV12-4 to TRBJ1-6; no clear D. This CDR3 spans 12 amino acids. The V gene lost 6 bases and the J gene lost 6 bases, with 6 bases spanning the gap. The CDR3, as DNA: TGTGCCAGCAGATACACTAATTCACCCCTCCACTTT. It encodes CASRYTNSPLHF.

The chain uses TRBV20-1 and TRBJ1-1; no definite D call. The CDR3 has 16 amino acids. In germline, CDR1 is DFQATT, CDR2 SNEGSKA (reference sequence). Trimming removed 3 bases at V and 0 bases at J, with 17 bases between. CDR3 region: CSARGGDLDMNTEAFF. CDR3 sequence (DNA): TGCAGTGCTAGGGGTGGGGATTTAGACATGAACACTGAAGCTTTCTTT.

This clonotype was seen many times. The chain combines TRBV6-5 with TRBJ1-1, with D uncertain. The length of the CDR3 is 14 residues. Deletions cut 5 bases from V and 0 bases from J, with 10 bases between. Germline CDR1 and CDR2: MNHEY and SVGAGI. The CDR3 DNA is TGTGCCAGCAGTATCATTTCTCTGAACACTGAAGCTTTCTTT. Translated: CASSIISLNTEAFF.

This clonotype was counted many times. CDR3 nucleotide sequence: TGTGCCAGCAGTGGCACTGAAGCTTTCTTT. Translated, it gives CASSGTEAFF. The gene calls are TRBV28 and TRBJ1-1, with D hard to call. The V and J ends lost 5 bases and 4 bases respectively, with 2 bases between them. Per the germline V gene, CDR1 is MDHEN and CDR2 is SYDVKM. The length of the CDR3 is 10 residues.

The genes are TRBV29-1 and TRBJ1-1; D not resolved. The germline CDR1 and CDR2 sequences are SQVTM and ANQGSEA. Trimming pared 8 bases from V and 1 base from J, leaving 11 bases between. This CDR3 has 12 amino acids. This CDR3 is CSSATANTEAFF. Written as DNA, the CDR3 is TGCAGCTCTGCTACAGCGAACACTGAAGCTTTCTTT.

This clonotype came up many times. The genes are TRBV2 and TRBJ1-1, with 7 bases matching TRBD1. V gave up 5 bases and J gave up 1 base; unmatched junction bases: 4. Germline values: CDR1 SNHLY, CDR2 FYNNEI. The CDR3 is 14 residues long. CDR3 coding DNA: TGTGCCAGCAGTTCGGACAGGACGAACACTGAAGCTTTCTTT. It yields the protein CASSSDRTNTEAFF.

This clonotype was detected many times. CDR3 bases: TGTGCCAGCAGCCTTCTAGCGGGGGGGACAGATACGCAGTATTTT. Translation gives CASSLLAGGTDTQYF. This sequence joins TRBV7-2 and TRBJ2-3; 12 positions match TRBD2. The germline V gene has CDR1 SGHTA and CDR2 FQGNSA. The J segment lost 3 bases and the V segment lost 5 bases, leaving 3 bases of the junction unmatched. This CDR3 has 15 amino acids.

This clonotype showed up many times. This chain connects TRBV20-1 to TRBJ1-1; 9 bases map to TRBD1. Germline CDR1 reads DFQATT; CDR2 reads SNEGSKA (reference sequence). The CDR3 runs 14 residues. Trimming removed 7 bases from V and 3 bases from J; junction bases left unmatched: 9. CDR3 sequence (DNA): TGCAGTGTTACCACAGGGGGCAGGGACACTGAAGCTTTCTTT. Translation: CSVTTGGRDTEAFF.

This clonotype was observed many times. The chain has TRBV11-2 and TRBJ1-1, with D possibly matching TRBD1 (6 bases). CDR1 and CDR2 from the germline V gene are SGHAT and FQNNGV. The CDR3 contains 14 residues. V lost 3 bases to trimming and J lost 11 bases, with 19 bases between them. The CDR3 sequence is CASSFDGGPMVAFF. DNA of the CDR3: TGTGCCAGCAGCTTTGATGGGGGCCCCATGGTGGCTTTCTTT. The full variable domain, its missing parts supplied by reference TRBV11-2 and TRBJ1-1, is EAGVAQSPRYKIIEKRQSVAFWCNPISGHATLYWYQQILGQGPKLLIQFQNNGVVDDSQLPKDRFSAERLKGVDSTLKIQPAKLEDSAVYLCASSFDGGPMVAFFGQGTRLTVV.

This clonotype was counted a few times. This chain connects TRBV18 to TRBJ2-4, with a tentative D call TRBD2 (6 bases). This CDR3 contains 12 residues. V was pared by 8 bases and J by 2 bases, with 7 bases between. Germline values: CDR1 KGHSH, CDR2 LQKENI. In nucleotides, the CDR3 is TGTGCCAGCCGGGGGACCAAAAACATTCAGTACTTC. Translating it yields CASRGTKNIQYF.

Ten or more counts support this clonotype. This chain joins TRBV5-1 and TRBJ1-1; 7 nucleotides match TRBD1. With V trimmed by 3 bases and J by 6 bases, 11 bases remained unmatched. The CDR3 totals 15 residues. From germline, CDR1 is SGHRS and CDR2 YFSETQ. Written as DNA, the CDR3 is TGCGCCAGCAGCTCAGGGGGGCAAAGATGGGCTGAAGCTTTCTTT. Its protein is CASSSGGQRWAEAFF.

This clonotype was seen only a few times. The rearrangement links TRBV12-3 or TRBV12-4 to TRBJ2-3, with D perhaps matching TRBD1 (6 bases). CDR3 length: 14 residues. Trimming left V 3 bases short and J 8 bases short, with 15 bases between. CDR3 residues: CASSLSGVGGTQYF. Here the CDR3 DNA reads TGTGCCAGCAGTTTGTCAGGGGTGGGTGGTACGCAGTATTTT.

The V call is TRBV10-2, the J call TRBJ1-1, with 7 bases that match TRBD1. V was clipped by 6 bases and J by 3 bases; unmatched bases: 4. The CDR3 contains 13 residues. Germline V lookup: CDR1 WSHSY, CDR2 SAAADI. CDR3 loop: CASRADRDTEAFF. The CDR3 DNA follows: TGCGCCAGCAGAGCCGACAGGGACACTGAAGCTTTCTTT.

This clonotype was seen ten or more times. The chain recombines TRBV14 with TRBJ1-1, with 10 bases aligning to TRBD1. CDR3 length: 13 amino acids. Germline V gives CDR1 SGHDN, CDR2 FVKESK. Unmatched junction bases numbered 3, after V lost 4 bases and J lost 7 bases. The CDR3, as DNA: TGTGCCAGCAGCCTCGGACAGGGGGGTGAAGCTTTCTTT. Its protein product is CASSLGQGGEAFF.

In its sample, this clonotype was seen many times. This chain links TRBV14 with TRBJ1-2; TRBD1 matches 11 bases. Germline V lookup: CDR1 SGHDN, CDR2 FVKESK. The CDR3 consists of 16 residues. V was clipped by 0 bases and J by 8 bases; unmatched bases: 8. The CDR3 sequence: CASSQEMDRGRRGYTF. The CDR3 DNA is TGTGCCAGCAGCCAAGAAATGGACAGGGGGCGGCGGGGCTACACCTTC. Variable domain in full (rest from reference TRBV14 and TRBJ1-2): EAGVTQFPSHSVIEKGQTVTLRCDPISGHDNLYWYRRVMGKEIKFLLHFVKESKQDESGMPNNRFLAERTGGTYSTLKVQPAELEDSGVYFCASSQEMDRGRRGYTFGSGTRLTVV.

This clonotype was counted at least ten times. The chain links TRBV7-2 to TRBJ1-6, with D unresolved. CDR3 length: 12 residues. V lost 2 bases and J 13 bases, leaving 9 bases between the germline ends. CDR1 SGHTA and CDR2 FQGNSA come from the germline V gene. For the CDR3, the DNA is TGTGCCAGCAGCTTACCCCTTTCTCCCCTCCACTTT. Amino acid sequence: CASSLPLSPLHF.

This clonotype has at least ten counts. CDR3 sequence (DNA): TGTGCCAGCAGCTTAGGGGGGGTCACCGCCTACGAGCAGTACTTC. This translates into CASSLGGVTAYEQYF. V and J are TRBV7-2 and TRBJ2-7, with a possible D match to TRBD2 (6 bases). Between the trimmed V and J ends, which lost 1 base and 2 bases, there was a span of 12 bases. This CDR3 is 15 amino acids long. The V gene's germline CDR1 is SGHTA and CDR2 FQGNSA.